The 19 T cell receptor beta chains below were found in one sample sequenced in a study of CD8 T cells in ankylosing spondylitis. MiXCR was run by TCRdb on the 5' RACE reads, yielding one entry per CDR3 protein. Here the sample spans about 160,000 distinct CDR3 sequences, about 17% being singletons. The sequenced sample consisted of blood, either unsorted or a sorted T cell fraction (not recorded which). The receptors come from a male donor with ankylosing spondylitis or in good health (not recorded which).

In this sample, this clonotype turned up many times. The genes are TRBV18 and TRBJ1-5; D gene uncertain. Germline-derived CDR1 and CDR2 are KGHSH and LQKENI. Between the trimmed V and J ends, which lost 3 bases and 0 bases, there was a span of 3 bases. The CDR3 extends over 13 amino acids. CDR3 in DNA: TGTGCCAGCTCACCGGCTAGCAATCAGCCCCAGCATTTT. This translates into CASSPASNQPQHF.

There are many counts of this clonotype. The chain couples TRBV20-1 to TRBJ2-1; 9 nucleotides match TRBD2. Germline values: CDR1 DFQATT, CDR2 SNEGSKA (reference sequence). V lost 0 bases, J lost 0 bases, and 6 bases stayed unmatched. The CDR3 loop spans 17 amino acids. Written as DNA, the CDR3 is TGCAGTGCTAGAGATCTCCGACTAGCGGACTCCTACAATGAGCAGTTCTTC. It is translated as CSARDLRLADSYNEQFF.

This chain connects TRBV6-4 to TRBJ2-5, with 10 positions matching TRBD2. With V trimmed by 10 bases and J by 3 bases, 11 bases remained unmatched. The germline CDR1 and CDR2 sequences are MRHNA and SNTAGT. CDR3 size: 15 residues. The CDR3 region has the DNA TGTGCCACGAGACTCCAGCGGGAGGGAAAAGAGACCCAGTACTTC. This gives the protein CATRLQREGKETQYF.

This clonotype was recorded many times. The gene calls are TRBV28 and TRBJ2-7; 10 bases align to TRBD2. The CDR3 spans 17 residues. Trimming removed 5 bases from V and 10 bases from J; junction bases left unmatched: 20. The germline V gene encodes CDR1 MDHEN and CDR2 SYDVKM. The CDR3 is CASSHHLLAGDILAQYF. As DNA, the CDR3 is TGTGCCAGCAGTCACCACCTCCTAGCGGGAGACATTCTCGCCCAGTACTTC.

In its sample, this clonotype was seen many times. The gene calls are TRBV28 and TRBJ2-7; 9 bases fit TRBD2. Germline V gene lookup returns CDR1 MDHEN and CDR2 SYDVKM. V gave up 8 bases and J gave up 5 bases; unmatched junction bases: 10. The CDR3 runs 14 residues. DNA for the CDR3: TGTGCCAGCTACCCTAGCGGGACATTGAACGAGCAGTACTTC. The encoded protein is CASYPSGTLNEQYF.

In nucleotides, the CDR3 is TGTGCCAGCAGTTTTTGGGTGGTAGCGGACAATGAGCAGTTCTTC. It yields the protein CASSFWVVADNEQFF. This chain uses TRBV12-3 or TRBV12-4 with TRBJ2-1, with a tentative D call TRBD2 (6 bases). The V gene lost 3 bases and the J gene lost 5 bases, with 14 bases spanning the gap. The CDR3 spans 15 residues.

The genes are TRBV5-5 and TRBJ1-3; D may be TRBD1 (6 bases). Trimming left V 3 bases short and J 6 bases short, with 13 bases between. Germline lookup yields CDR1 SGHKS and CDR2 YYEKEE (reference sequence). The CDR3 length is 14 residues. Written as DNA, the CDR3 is TGTGCCAGCAGCTCCCCAGGGGCAGAAAACACCATATATTTT. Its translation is CASSSPGAENTIYF.

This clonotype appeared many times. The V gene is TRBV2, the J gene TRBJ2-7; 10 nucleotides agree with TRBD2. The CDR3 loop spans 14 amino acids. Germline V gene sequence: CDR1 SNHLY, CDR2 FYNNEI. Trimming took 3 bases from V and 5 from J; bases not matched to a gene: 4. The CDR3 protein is CASSDSSGSDEQYF. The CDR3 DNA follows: TGTGCCAGCAGTGATTCTAGCGGGAGCGACGAGCAGTACTTC.

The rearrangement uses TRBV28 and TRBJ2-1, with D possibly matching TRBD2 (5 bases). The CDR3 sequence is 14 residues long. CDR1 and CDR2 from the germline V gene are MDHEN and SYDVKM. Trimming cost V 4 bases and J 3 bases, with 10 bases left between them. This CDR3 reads CASSSVGSYNEQFF. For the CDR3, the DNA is TGTGCCAGCAGTTCCGTGGGGAGCTACAATGAGCAGTTCTTC.

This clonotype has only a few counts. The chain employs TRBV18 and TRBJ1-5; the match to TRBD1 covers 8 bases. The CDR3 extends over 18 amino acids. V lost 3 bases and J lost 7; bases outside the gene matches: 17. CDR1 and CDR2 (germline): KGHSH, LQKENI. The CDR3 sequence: CASSPDRVLVVPYQPQHF. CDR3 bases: TGTGCCAGCTCACCGGACAGGGTTTTAGTTGTTCCGTACCAGCCCCAGCATTTT.

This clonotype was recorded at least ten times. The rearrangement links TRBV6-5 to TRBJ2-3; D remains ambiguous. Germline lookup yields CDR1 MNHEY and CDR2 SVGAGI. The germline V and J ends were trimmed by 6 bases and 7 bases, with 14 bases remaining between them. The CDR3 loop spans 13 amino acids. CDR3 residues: CASSRTPSNTQYF. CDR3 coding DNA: TGTGCCAGCAGCCGGACCCCTAGTAATACGCAGTATTTT.

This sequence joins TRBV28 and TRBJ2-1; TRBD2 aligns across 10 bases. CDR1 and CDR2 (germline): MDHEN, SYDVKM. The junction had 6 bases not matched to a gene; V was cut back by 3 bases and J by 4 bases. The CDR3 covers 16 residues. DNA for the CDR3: TGTGCCAGCAGTTTTCTCCAGCGGGAGGGTTACAATGAGCAGTTCTTC. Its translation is CASSFLQREGYNEQFF. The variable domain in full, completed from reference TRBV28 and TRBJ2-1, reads DVKVTQSSRYLVKRTGEKVFLECVQDMDHENMFWYRQDPGLGLRLIYFSYDVKMKEKGDIPEGYSVSREKKERFSLILESASTNQTSMYLCASSFLQREGYNEQFFGPGTRLTVL.

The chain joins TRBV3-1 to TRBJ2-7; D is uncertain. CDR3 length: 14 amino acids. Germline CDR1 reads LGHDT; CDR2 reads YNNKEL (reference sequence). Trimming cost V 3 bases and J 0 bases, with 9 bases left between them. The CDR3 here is CASSQSGSSYEQYF. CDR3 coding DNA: TGTGCCAGCAGCCAGTCCGGGTCCTCCTACGAGCAGTACTTC.

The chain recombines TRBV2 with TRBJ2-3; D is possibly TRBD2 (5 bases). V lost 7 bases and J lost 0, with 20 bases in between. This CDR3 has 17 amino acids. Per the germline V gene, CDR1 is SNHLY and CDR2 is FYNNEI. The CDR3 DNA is TGTGCCAGCACCCCCGGGGAACCCTCTACTAGCACAGATACGCAGTATTTT. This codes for CASTPGEPSTSTDTQYF.

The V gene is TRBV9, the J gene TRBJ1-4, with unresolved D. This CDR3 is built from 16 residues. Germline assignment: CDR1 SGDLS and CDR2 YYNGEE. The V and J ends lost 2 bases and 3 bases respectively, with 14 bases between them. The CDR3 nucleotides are TGTGCCAGCAGCGTGGGTCAGCGCCTATCTAATGAAAAACTGTTTTTT. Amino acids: CASSVGQRLSNEKLFF.

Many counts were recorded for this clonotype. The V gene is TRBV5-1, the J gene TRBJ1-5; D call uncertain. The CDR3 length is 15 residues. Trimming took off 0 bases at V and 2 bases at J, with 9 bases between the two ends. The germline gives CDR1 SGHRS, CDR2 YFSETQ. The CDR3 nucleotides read TGCGCCAGCAGCTTGGGGCTTTGGGGCAATCAGCCCCAGCATTTT. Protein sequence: CASSLGLWGNQPQHF.

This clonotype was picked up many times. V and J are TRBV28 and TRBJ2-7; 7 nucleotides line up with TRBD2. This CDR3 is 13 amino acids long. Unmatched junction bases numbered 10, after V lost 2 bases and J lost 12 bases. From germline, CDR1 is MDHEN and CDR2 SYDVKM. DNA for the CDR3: TGTGCCAGCAGTTTACCCTCTAGCGGCCTTTGGTACTTC. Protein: CASSLPSSGLWYF.

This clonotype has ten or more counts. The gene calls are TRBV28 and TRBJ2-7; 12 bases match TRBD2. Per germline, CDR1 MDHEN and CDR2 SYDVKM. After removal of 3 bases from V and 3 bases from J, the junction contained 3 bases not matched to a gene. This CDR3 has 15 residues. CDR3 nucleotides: TGTGCCAGCAGTTTCGGGACTAGCGGGTACTACGAGCAGTACTTC. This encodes CASSFGTSGYYEQYF.

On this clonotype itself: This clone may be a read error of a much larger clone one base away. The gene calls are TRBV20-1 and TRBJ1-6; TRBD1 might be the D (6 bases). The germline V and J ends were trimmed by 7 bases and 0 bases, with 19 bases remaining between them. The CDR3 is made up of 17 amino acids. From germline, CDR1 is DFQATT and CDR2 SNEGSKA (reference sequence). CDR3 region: CSVRGGTPSSYNSPLHF. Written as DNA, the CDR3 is TGCAGTGTAAGAGGCGGGACACCGAGCTCCTATAATTCACCCCTCCACTTT.